This TCR beta chain was captured by sequencing in a study of blood T cell repertoires in COVID-19. The wider study: T cells, B-cell-depleted T cells, or PBMCs supplied cDNA or gDNA.

V was pared by 1 base and J by 5 bases, with 17 bases between. This CDR3 region has 17 residues. From germline, CDR1 is SGHTA and CDR2 FQGNSA. Participant reports of clinical history set cohort assignment. People in the exposed group encountered a COVID-19 case within 2 weeks before entering the study. Clones were sequenced by immunoSEQ multiplex PCR, and TCRdb holds only the in-frame ones, with some missing. Altogether 210,000 or so clones are present, around four fifths being singletons, with the ten largest covering about 4.8%. This TCR was sampled from a woman aged 45 to 65 who had been exposed to COVID-19. The V call is TRBV7-2, the J call TRBJ2-2; D might be TRBD1 (7 bases). Specimen: PBMCs or T cells enriched from blood (not recorded which). The CDR3 nucleotides read TGTGCCAGCAGCTTAGAAGGAGGGGGCTCCGGGACCGGGGAGCTGTTTTTT. Its translation is CASSLEGGGSGTGELFF.